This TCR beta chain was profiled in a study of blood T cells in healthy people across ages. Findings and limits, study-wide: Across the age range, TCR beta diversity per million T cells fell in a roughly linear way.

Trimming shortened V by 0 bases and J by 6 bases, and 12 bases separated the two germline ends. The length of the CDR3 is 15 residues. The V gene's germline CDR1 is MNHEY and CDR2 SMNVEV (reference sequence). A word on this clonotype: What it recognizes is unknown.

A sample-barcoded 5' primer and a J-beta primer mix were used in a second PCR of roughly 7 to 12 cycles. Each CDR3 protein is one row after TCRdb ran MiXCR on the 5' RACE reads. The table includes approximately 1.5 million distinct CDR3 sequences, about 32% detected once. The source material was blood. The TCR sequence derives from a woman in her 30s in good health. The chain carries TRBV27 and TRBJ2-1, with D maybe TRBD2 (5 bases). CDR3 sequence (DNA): TGTGCCAGCAGTTTATCCCAGCGGTACGGCAATGAGCAGTTCTTC. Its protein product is CASSLSQRYGNEQFF.